The 26 T cell receptor beta chains reported below all come from one sample, sequenced in a study of blood T cell repertoires in COVID-19. Clones were sequenced by immunoSEQ multiplex PCR, and TCRdb holds only the in-frame ones, with some missing. The top ten hold 13% of the sample, which has about 60,000 clones, 90% seen once. The sequenced sample was peripheral blood. The source of these receptors is a man between 60 and 70 years old with active COVID-19.

This clone was seen only once. The V call is TRBV29-1, the J call TRBJ2-3, with 7 bases matching TRBD1. Looked up from germline, CDR1 is SQVTM and CDR2 is ANQGSEA. This CDR3 comprises 14 residues. Trimming cost V 5 bases and J 3 bases; bases outside gene matches: 8. DNA for the CDR3: TGCAGCGTTAAGGTACAGGGGTGGACAGATACGCAGTATTTT. Amino acids: CSVKVQGWTDTQYF.

The J gene is TRBJ2-1, the V gene TRBV14, with 8 positions matching TRBD2. Unmatched junction bases numbered 10, after V lost 7 bases and J lost 8 bases. The CDR3 has 14 residues. CDR1 is SGHDN, CDR2 FVKESK, per germline. CDR3 bases: TGTGCCAGCACCAGAACGGGGGGGCCGGATGAGCAGTTCTTC. Translated, it gives CASTRTGGPDEQFF.

The chain links TRBV7-9 to TRBJ1-1; D is ambiguous. This CDR3 region has 13 residues. Germline CDR1 SEHNR, CDR2 FQNEAQ (reference sequence). V gave up 5 bases and J gave up 7 bases, with 14 bases separating them. The CDR3 DNA follows: TGTGCCAGCAGCCTCCAAACCGGGTTTGAAGCTTTCTTT. Its protein product is CASSLQTGFEAFF.

This chain connects TRBV5-1 to TRBJ2-5; D perhaps matches TRBD2 (6 bases). Germline CDR1 is SGHRS and CDR2 is YFSETQ. The CDR3 sequence is 13 residues long. Trimming pared 4 bases from V and 5 bases from J, leaving 12 bases between. The CDR3 sequence is CASSPRGLETQYF. Here the CDR3 DNA reads TGCGCCAGCAGCCCCCGGGGGTTGGAGACCCAGTACTTC.

This clone was seen once. The chain has TRBV5-1 and TRBJ2-6, with no clear D. V shed 6 bases and J shed 2 bases, with 9 bases lying between them. This CDR3 region has 14 residues. Germline lookup yields CDR1 SGHRS and CDR2 YFSETQ. The CDR3 spells CASTTQAGANVLTF. CDR3 DNA sequence: TGCGCCAGCACTACCCAGGCTGGGGCCAACGTCCTGACTTTC.

In its sample, this clone was seen a few times. This rearrangement joins TRBV9 to TRBJ2-1; tentative D call: TRBD2 (6 bases). Trimming removed 2 bases at V and 1 base at J, with 16 bases between. Germline CDR1 reads SGDLS; CDR2 reads YYNGEE. This CDR3 is 17 amino acids long. The CDR3 reads CASSVAASATSYNEQFF. In nucleotides, the CDR3 is TGTGCCAGCAGCGTTGCAGCTAGCGCCACATCCTACAATGAGCAGTTCTTC.

The rearrangement uses TRBV29-1 and TRBJ2-3; D might be TRBD2 (6 bases). CDR1 is SQVTM, CDR2 ANQGSEA, per germline. V was trimmed by 0 bases and J by 4 bases, leaving 11 bases between them. The CDR3 totals 14 residues. The CDR3 nucleotides are TGCAGCGTTGAAGATCGTTGGGGGGCAGATACGCAGTATTTT. This translates into CSVEDRWGADTQYF.

J is TRBJ2-7 and V is TRBV27, with TRBD2 matching over 11 bases. This CDR3 has 13 residues. CDR1 and CDR2 (germline): MNHEY, SMNVEV (reference sequence). With V trimmed by 6 bases and J by 4 bases, 2 bases remained unmatched. The DNA of the CDR3 is TGTGCCAGCAGGGCTAGCGGGGGGTACGAGCAGTACTTC. It translates to CASRASGGYEQYF.

The chain's CDR3 is CASGLTGGSNEQFF. The CDR3 nucleotides read TGTGCCAGCGGGCTTACAGGGGGGTCCAATGAGCAGTTCTTC. The chain is built from TRBV7-2 and TRBJ2-1; 8 nucleotides match TRBD1. This CDR3 region has 14 residues. Trimming removed 8 bases from V and 6 bases from J; junction bases left unmatched: 9. From germline, CDR1 is SGHTA and CDR2 FQGNSA.

This clone came up once. J is TRBJ2-1 and V is TRBV5-4; TRBD2 might be the D (5 bases). CDR3 length: 14 residues. Trimming took 4 bases from V and 4 from J, leaving 12 bases between them. The germline CDR1 and CDR2 sequences are SGHNT and YYREEE (reference sequence). For the CDR3, the DNA is TGTGCCAGCAGCCCCCTGGACTCGTACAATGAGCAGTTCTTC. Translated: CASSPLDSYNEQFF.

The chain recombines TRBV5-1 with TRBJ1-1; D gene ambiguous. The CDR3 covers 15 residues. The germline V gene encodes CDR1 SGHRS and CDR2 YFSETQ. Trimming removed 5 bases from V and 3 bases from J, with 17 bases in between. DNA for the CDR3: TGCGCCAGCAGGCTTGAGAGGGCTTTGGACACTGAAGCTTTCTTT. Amino acid sequence: CASRLERALDTEAFF.

This chain links TRBV30 with TRBJ1-1; D gene uncertain. CDR1 is GTSNPN and CDR2 is SVGIG in the germline V gene (reference sequence). Trimming cost V 2 bases and J 1 base, with 11 bases left between them. CDR3 length: 14 residues. In DNA, the CDR3 is TGTGCCTGGAGTCTCACTGCCGGGAACACTGAAGCTTTCTTT. Protein: CAWSLTAGNTEAFF. The variable domain in full, completed from reference TRBV30 and TRBJ1-1, reads SQTIHQWPATLVQPVGSPLSLECTVEGTSNPNLYWYRQAAGRGLQLLFYSVGIGQISSEVPQNLSASRPQDRQFILSSKKLLLSDSGFYLCAWSLTAGNTEAFFGQGTRLTVV.

The V call is TRBV10-3, the J call TRBJ2-7; weak D call: TRBD2 (5 bases). The CDR3 spans 12 residues. Trimming shortened V by 4 bases and J by 5 bases, and 9 bases separated the two germline ends. From germline, CDR1 is ENHRY and CDR2 SYGVKD. This CDR3 is CAISGVGDEQYF. The CDR3 nucleotides read TGTGCCATCAGTGGCGTCGGGGACGAGCAGTACTTC.

The chain joins TRBV19 to TRBJ1-1; perhaps TRBD1 as D (6 bases). This CDR3 comprises 14 residues. The germline CDR1 and CDR2 sequences are LNHDA and SQIVND (reference sequence). Trimming stripped 2 bases from V and 2 bases from J, with 9 bases between. CDR3 sequence (DNA): TGTGCCAGTAGTATAACCAGGGGTAACACTGAAGCTTTCTTT. This gives the protein CASSITRGNTEAFF.

The genes are TRBV4-1 and TRBJ2-2, with TRBD2 matching over 10 bases. CDR3 length: 16 amino acids. The ends lost 5 bases at V and 6 bases at J; junction bases unmatched: 9. Germline lookup yields CDR1 MGHRA and CDR2 YSYEKL. The CDR3 protein is CASSAPGTSAAGELFF. In nucleotides, the CDR3 is TGCGCCAGCAGCGCACCCGGGACTAGCGCTGCCGGGGAGCTGTTTTTT.

The chain couples TRBV9 to TRBJ1-3; D is unclear. The germline gives CDR1 SGDLS, CDR2 YYNGEE. The CDR3 length is 14 residues. V lost 4 bases and J 4 bases, leaving 12 bases between the germline ends. This chain's CDR3 is CASSPVLSGNTIYF. The CDR3 DNA reads as TGTGCCAGCAGCCCGGTTCTGTCCGGAAACACCATATATTTT.

A few counts support this clone. The V call is TRBV5-1, the J call TRBJ2-7; maybe TRBD1 (5 bases). The CDR3 length is 13 residues. Germline CDR1 and CDR2: SGHRS and YFSETQ. Between the trimmed V and J ends, which lost 3 bases and 3 bases, there was a span of 10 bases. The CDR3 spells CASSWGLDYEQYF. In DNA, the CDR3 is TGCGCCAGCAGCTGGGGCCTGGACTACGAGCAGTACTTC.

The chain employs TRBV6-1 and TRBJ1-3; TRBD1 might be the D (6 bases). Looked up from germline, CDR1 is MNHNS and CDR2 is SASEGT. The CDR3 length is 16 residues. V shed 0 bases and J shed 4 bases, with 13 bases lying between them. CDR3 in amino acids: CASSEARRGSGNTIYF. Written as DNA, the CDR3 is TGTGCCAGCAGTGAAGCCCGCAGGGGCTCCGGAAACACCATATATTTT.

The V and J genes are TRBV18 and TRBJ1-1; the match to TRBD1 covers 7 bases. The CDR3 covers 15 residues. Looked up from germline, CDR1 is KGHSH and CDR2 is LQKENI. Trimming cost V 6 bases and J 5 bases; bases outside gene matches: 12. The DNA for the CDR3 is TGTGCCAGCTCGAGCAAACAGGGGAGGAGTACTGAAGCTTTCTTT. Translated, it gives CASSSKQGRSTEAFF.

This clone showed up just a few times. The rearrangement links TRBV3-1 (or the pseudogene TRBV3-2) to TRBJ1-2, with D unresolved. V was clipped by 4 bases and J by 0 bases, with 9 bases between them. The CDR3 consists of 14 residues. Germline loops: CDR1 LGHDT, CDR2 YNNKEL (reference sequence). CDR3 sequence: CASSPTGANYGYTF. CDR3 nucleotide sequence: TGTGCCAGCAGCCCCACGGGAGCTAACTATGGCTACACCTTC.

V gene TRBV5-1 combines with J gene TRBJ2-5, with D uncertain. V was trimmed by 4 bases and J by 0 bases, leaving 4 bases between them. The CDR3 sequence is 12 residues long. In germline, CDR1 is SGHRS, CDR2 YFSETQ. CDR3 protein: CASSEYQETQYF. DNA of the CDR3: TGCGCCAGCAGCGAGTACCAAGAGACCCAGTACTTC.

The chain carries TRBV25-1 and TRBJ2-6; 7 bases align to TRBD2. Per the germline V gene, CDR1 is MGHDK and CDR2 is SYGVNS. V was clipped by 5 bases and J by 2 bases; unmatched bases: 6. The CDR3 runs to 16 residues. The CDR3 DNA is TGTGCCAGCAGTACCCTTGGGGGGGCTGGGGCCAACGTCCTGACTTTC. This codes for CASSTLGGAGANVLTF.

The rearrangement joins TRBV7-6 to TRBJ1-1; TRBD1 might be the D (6 bases). The V gene lost 5 bases and the J gene lost 0 bases, with 19 bases spanning the gap. The V gene's germline CDR1 is SGHVS and CDR2 FNYEAQ. The length of the CDR3 is 17 residues. CDR3 DNA sequence: TGTGCCAGCAGCCACCAACAGGGAAAAGGGGTGAACACTGAAGCTTTCTTT. Translating gives CASSHQQGKGVNTEAFF.

The chain carries TRBV28 and TRBJ1-2; D remains ambiguous. The V and J ends lost 6 bases and 2 bases respectively, with 13 bases between them. CDR3 size: 14 residues. The germline gives CDR1 MDHEN, CDR2 SYDVKM. The CDR3 region has the DNA TGTGCCAGCAGGTCGGGCGGGTCGAACTATGGCTACACCTTC. It encodes CASRSGGSNYGYTF.

This chain uses TRBV5-8 with TRBJ1-5; 7 bases match TRBD1. The V segment lost 3 bases and the J segment 3 bases; nucleotides outside the gene matches: 6. The CDR3 is 15 residues long. Germline loops: CDR1 SGHTS, CDR2 YDEGEE. The CDR3 coding sequence is TGTGCCAGCAGCTCGGACAGGAGTTTCAATCAGCCCCAGCATTTT. Its protein is CASSSDRSFNQPQHF.

The genes are TRBV25-1 and TRBJ1-6, with D uncertain. Germline loops: CDR1 MGHDK, CDR2 SYGVNS. This CDR3 region has 14 residues. V was trimmed by 0 bases and J by 14 bases, leaving 14 bases between them. CDR3 bases: TGTGCCAGCAGTGAATATGGCGGCCGAGGATCCCTCCACTTT. Its translation: CASSEYGGRGSLHF.